This T cell receptor (beta chain) was observed in a study of blood T cell repertoires in COVID-19. Turning to the study itself: Sample material is recorded as cDNA or gDNA derived from T cells, B-cell-depleted T cells, or PBMCs.

Generated by immunoSEQ multiplex PCR, the TCRdb table keeps only in-frame clones and is missing some. The table shows about 410,000 clones, with over 85% occurring only once. Donors in Cohort 3 counted as recovered after two negative PCRs, clearance, or symptom resolution. The V gene lost 2 bases and the J gene lost 2 bases, with 10 bases spanning the gap. The CDR3 has 14 residues. Per germline, CDR1 SGHTA and CDR2 FQGNSA. The receptor's source is a woman in her twenties or thirties who had recovered from COVID-19. This sequence joins TRBV7-2 and TRBJ2-7; D remains ambiguous. The specimen sequenced was PBMCs or T cells enriched from blood (not recorded which). CDR3 nucleotides: TGTGCCAGCAGCTTAATGCAGGAAACCTACGAGCAGTACTTC. Translating gives CASSLMQETYEQYF. Filled out from reference TRBV7-2 and TRBJ2-7, the complete variable domain reads GAGVSQSPSNKVTEKGKDVELRCDPISGHTALYWYRQSLGQGLEFLIYFQGNSAPDKSGLPSDRFSAERTGGSVSTLTIQRTQQEDSAVYLCASSLMQETYEQYFGPGTRLTVT.